A single sample gave rise to the 20 T cell receptor beta chains below, sequenced in a study of patients and donors after allogeneic stem cell transplantation. One entry per CDR3 protein, called by TCRdb with MiXCR from the RT-PCR reads. The repertoire holds approximately 99,000 distinct CDR3 sequences, with 35% as singletons. The sample was blood, either unsorted or a sorted T cell fraction (not recorded which). The receptor source for this set is a human donor who was either an allogeneic HSCT recipient or a stem cell or donor lymphocyte infusion donor (not recorded which). It is not recorded whose cells these are; they may come from a transplant donor.

This chain uses TRBV9 with TRBJ1-2; D unclear. The CDR3 runs to 13 residues. Looked up from germline, CDR1 is SGDLS and CDR2 is YYNGEE. The V and J ends lost 6 bases and 0 bases respectively, with 9 bases between them. The CDR3 DNA is TGTGCCAGCACCCGCTCACCTAACTATGGCTACACCTTC. Residues: CASTRSPNYGYTF.

This clonotype has only a few counts. The J gene is TRBJ1-5, the V gene TRBV18; tentatively, D is TRBD1 (5 bases). V lost 3 bases, J lost 5 bases, and 11 bases lay in between. The germline V gene encodes CDR1 KGHSH and CDR2 LQKENI. CDR3 length: 14 amino acids. The CDR3, as DNA: TGTGCCAGCTCACCGCGGGGCACTCATCAGCCCCAGCATTTT. Translated, it gives CASSPRGTHQPQHF.

The J gene is TRBJ1-5, the V gene TRBV28; no clear D. The CDR3 has 13 amino acids. The V and J ends lost 6 bases and 6 bases respectively, with 12 bases between them. Per germline, CDR1 MDHEN and CDR2 SYDVKM. The CDR3 here is CASRYMLTQPQHF. The CDR3 DNA is TGTGCCAGCAGATATATGCTGACTCAGCCCCAGCATTTT.

The chain has TRBV5-5 and TRBJ1-5; D call uncertain. CDR1 SGHKS and CDR2 YYEKEE come from the germline V gene (reference sequence). V lost 2 bases, J lost 3 bases, and 9 bases lay in between. The CDR3 extends over 14 amino acids. In DNA, the CDR3 is TGTGCCAGCAGCTTCGACGGCCCCAATCAGCCCCAGCATTTT. It specifies CASSFDGPNQPQHF.

This clonotype was recorded a few times. V usage is TRBV7-2 and J usage is TRBJ2-3; D is ambiguous. Germline assignment: CDR1 SGHTA and CDR2 FQGNSA. V shed 2 bases and J shed 6 bases, with 6 bases lying between them. This CDR3 region has 12 residues. The CDR3 sequence: CASSLLGDTQYF. The CDR3 DNA is TGTGCCAGCAGCTTACTGGGGGATACGCAGTATTTT.

This clonotype was picked up a small number of times. The V gene is TRBV7-9, the J gene TRBJ1-1, with unresolved D. Trimming pared 5 bases from V and 7 bases from J, leaving 2 bases between. Looked up from germline, CDR1 is SEHNR and CDR2 is FQNEAQ (reference sequence). The CDR3 consists of 9 residues. This CDR3 is CASSHEAFF. Here the CDR3 DNA reads TGTGCCAGCAGCCATGAAGCTTTCTTT.

This chain connects TRBV10-3 to TRBJ2-7; 8 nucleotides align to TRBD2. Germline V lookup: CDR1 ENHRY, CDR2 SYGVKD. V dropped 6 bases and J dropped 3; count of bases not matched to a gene: 4. CDR3 size: 13 residues. Here the CDR3 reads CAISLGTSYEQYF. Here the CDR3 DNA reads TGTGCCATCAGCCTAGGGACTAGCTACGAGCAGTACTTC.

V and J are TRBV29-1 and TRBJ2-1; D perhaps matches TRBD2 (5 bases). The CDR3 is 11 amino acids. Germline CDR1 is SQVTM and CDR2 is ANQGSEA. V was shortened by 5 bases and J by 4 bases, with 6 bases between the two germline ends. The CDR3 DNA follows: TGCAGCGTTAGCGGTTACAATGAGCAGTTCTTC. Protein: CSVSGYNEQFF.

The V gene is TRBV2, the J gene TRBJ2-7, with unresolved D. V was pared by 7 bases and J by 2 bases, with 15 bases between. CDR3 length: 14 residues. Germline-derived CDR1 and CDR2 are SNHLY and FYNNEI. The CDR3: CASITSWGTYEQYF. For the CDR3, the DNA is TGTGCCAGCATTACCAGCTGGGGAACCTACGAGCAGTACTTC.

This clonotype was counted between two and nine times. The chain joins TRBV4-2 to TRBJ2-1, with 9 bases fitting TRBD1. V shed 5 bases, J shed 9 bases, and the junction held 11 bases outside the gene matches. The CDR3 spans 15 residues. The germline V gene encodes CDR1 LGHNA and CDR2 YNFKEQ. In DNA, the CDR3 is TGTGCCAGCAGCAAACCGGGACAGGGCAGAAGTGAGCAGTTCTTC. It specifies CASSKPGQGRSEQFF.

The chain couples TRBV12-3 or TRBV12-4 to TRBJ2-1, with 8 bases matching TRBD2. The CDR3 runs 15 residues. The V segment lost 6 bases and the J segment 10 bases; nucleotides outside the gene matches: 14. The CDR3 region is CASSPTSGTPHEQFF. In DNA, the CDR3 is TGTGCCAGCAGCCCAACTAGCGGAACCCCCCACGAGCAGTTCTTC.

This clonotype appeared a few times. This chain uses TRBV5-1 with TRBJ2-7; D is ambiguous. From germline, CDR1 is SGHRS and CDR2 YFSETQ. V was shortened by 3 bases and J by 2 bases, with 6 bases between the two germline ends. The CDR3 is 12 residues long. CDR3 in amino acids: CASSSHTYEQYF. CDR3 coding DNA: TGCGCCAGCAGCTCTCACACCTACGAGCAGTACTTC.

This clonotype was recorded a few times. The chain joins TRBV5-1 to TRBJ1-6; the match to TRBD1 covers 8 bases. Germline V gives CDR1 SGHRS, CDR2 YFSETQ. V was clipped by 3 bases and J by 10 bases; unmatched bases: 12. CDR3 length: 16 residues. For the CDR3, the DNA is TGCGCCAGCAGCTCGGCGTCGACAGGGGAACACTCACCCCTCCACTTT. This translates into CASSSASTGEHSPLHF.

The V gene is TRBV11-3, the J gene TRBJ2-7; 7 positions match TRBD1. The trim removed 5 bases at V and 8 bases at J, leaving 6 bases unmatched. The CDR3 is made up of 12 amino acids. The germline gives CDR1 SGHNT, CDR2 YENEEA. The CDR3 loop reads CASSLSTGKQYF. CDR3 bases: TGTGCCAGCAGCCTCTCGACAGGGAAGCAGTACTTC.

The V call is TRBV3-1, the J call TRBJ2-7; D remains unclear. The CDR3 totals 13 residues. V was trimmed by 3 bases and J by 2 bases, leaving 8 bases between them. Germline CDR1 is LGHDT and CDR2 is YNNKEL (reference sequence). Written as DNA, the CDR3 is TGTGCCAGCAGCCATTTAGGGACCTACGAGCAGTACTTC. Translating gives CASSHLGTYEQYF.

This clonotype was found a few times. The chain employs TRBV20-1 and TRBJ2-3; D remains ambiguous. The CDR3 length is 13 residues. The ends were cut back, 2 bases at V and 2 bases at J, with 8 bases in the middle. Germline loops: CDR1 DFQATT, CDR2 SNEGSKA (reference sequence). CDR3 residues: CSARQAATDTQYF. CDR3 sequence (DNA): TGCAGTGCTAGACAAGCTGCCACAGATACGCAGTATTTT.

This clonotype appeared a few times. The chain employs TRBV7-2 and TRBJ1-4; maybe TRBD1 (5 bases). V was pared by 4 bases and J by 7 bases, with 16 bases between. Germline-derived CDR1 and CDR2 are SGHTA and FQGNSA. The CDR3 is made up of 15 amino acids. CDR3 region: CASSSGTQRGEKLFF. CDR3 sequence (DNA): TGTGCCAGCAGCTCCGGGACCCAGAGGGGTGAAAAACTGTTTTTT.

This clonotype has a single count. Germline and junction disagree at one end, which may indicate a read error. The chain combines TRBV20-1 with TRBJ2-4, with 9 bases aligning to TRBD2. CDR3 length: 15 amino acids. In germline, CDR1 is DFQATT, CDR2 SNEGSKA (reference sequence). CDR3 sequence (DNA): TGCAGTGCCGGCGTAGCGGGAGTTGCGAAAAACTTTCAGTACTTC. Amino acids: CSAGVAGVAKNFQYF.

The rearrangement joins TRBV7-2 to TRBJ2-1; D not certain. This CDR3 region has 12 residues. The V end was cut by 4 bases, the J end by 4 bases, with 5 bases between. Germline CDR1 SGHTA, CDR2 FQGNSA. The CDR3 bases are TGTGCCAGCAGCTCGGTTTACAATGAGCAGTTCTTC. It translates to CASSSVYNEQFF.

This chain uses TRBV4-3 with TRBJ1-4; D is unresolved. CDR3 size: 13 residues. Trimming took off 0 bases at V and 8 bases at J, with 7 bases between the two ends. CDR1 LGHNA and CDR2 YSLEER come from the germline V gene. CDR3 bases: TGCGCCAGCAGCCAAGAAGGATTGGAAAAACTGTTTTTT. This codes for CASSQEGLEKLFF.